Presented here are 31 T cell receptor beta chains from one specimen sequenced in a study of cytomegalovirus exposure and HLA in healthy donors (dated 2017 in TCRdb). Library preparation used the immunoSEQ multiplex PCR assay. The multiplex PCR relied on a mix of 60 forward primers for TCR Vbeta segments and 13 reverse primers for TCR Jbeta segments. TCRdb limited this immuneACCESS table to in-frame rearrangements with V and J called. A share of clones is missing; checked studies link under half to unresolved V genes, and the rest is unexplained. The sample table lists under 200,000 clones, 84% of them with a count of one. The ten largest clones take up more than 0.85% of the sample. Sequencing input: PBMCs. The receptors originated from a man in his thirties or forties in good health and CMV-seronegative.

This clone was found once. V gene TRBV2 combines with J gene TRBJ1-4; TRBD1 matches 8 bases. Germline CDR1 SNHLY, CDR2 FYNNEI. The CDR3 sequence is 14 residues long. V lost 8 bases and J lost 5; bases outside the gene matches: 7. The CDR3 coding sequence is TGTGCCAGCGACCGGACAGGGAGGAATGAAAAACTGTTTTTT. This translates into CASDRTGRNEKLFF.

Remarks on this clone: At one boundary the junction diverges from the germline segment, which might be a read error. The chain uses TRBV2 and TRBJ2-7; D is perhaps TRBD1 (8 bases). Looked up from germline, CDR1 is SNHLY and CDR2 is FYNNEI. CDR3 length equals 13 residues. CDR3 residues: CASKNRGGYEQHF. CDR3 sequence (DNA): TGTGCCAGCAAAAACAGGGGGGGTTACGAGCAGCACTTC.

This clone was counted between two and nine times. This chain uses TRBV7-6 with TRBJ2-3, with D tentatively TRBD2 (7 bases). Trimming removed 1 base at V and 4 bases at J, with 12 bases between. This CDR3 is 15 amino acids long. The germline CDR1 and CDR2 sequences are SGHVS and FNYEAQ. CDR3 region: CASSLGGGSADTQYF. The CDR3 nucleotides are TGTGCCAGCAGCTTAGGCGGGGGCAGTGCAGATACGCAGTATTTT.

V gene TRBV11-2 combines with J gene TRBJ2-3, with a weak D call TRBD2 (6 bases). From germline, CDR1 is SGHAT and CDR2 FQNNGV. V gave up 5 bases and J gave up 2 bases, with 11 bases separating them. The CDR3 has 14 residues. The CDR3 loop is CASSPGGFTDTQYF. The CDR3 nucleotides read TGTGCCAGCAGCCCCGGGGGATTCACAGATACGCAGTATTTT.

This clone was detected only once. V and J are TRBV30 and TRBJ2-2; 9 nucleotides align to TRBD1. The germline gives CDR1 GTSNPN, CDR2 SVGIG (reference sequence). Trimming removed 5 bases from V and 5 bases from J; junction bases left unmatched: 6. This CDR3 has 14 residues. The CDR3 DNA sequence: TGTGCCTGGGACAGGGGGGCGAGGACCGGGGAGCTGTTTTTT. This encodes CAWDRGARTGELFF.

The V gene is TRBV6-1, the J gene TRBJ1-3; D is unresolved. CDR1 is MNHNS, CDR2 SASEGT, per germline. V gave up 3 bases and J gave up 4 bases, with 10 bases separating them. There are 14 residues in the CDR3. The DNA for the CDR3 is TGTGCCAGCAGTGAGCGGTTCGGCGGAAACACCATATATTTT. This gives the protein CASSERFGGNTIYF.

This clone turned up a few times. The chain carries TRBV6-5 and TRBJ1-2, with 8 bases identical to TRBD1. Germline V gene lookup returns CDR1 MNHEY and CDR2 SVGAGI. J was trimmed by 7 bases and V by 0 bases; bases with no gene match: 10. The CDR3 loop spans 16 amino acids. The CDR3 DNA sequence: TGTGCCAGCAGTTACTCAGGTCTAGGACAGGGCTCTGGCTACACCTTC. This translates into CASSYSGLGQGSGYTF.

The chain recombines TRBV30 with TRBJ1-5, with 7 bases aligning to TRBD1. The ends lost 2 bases at V and 6 bases at J; junction bases unmatched: 4. Looked up from germline, CDR1 is GTSNPN and CDR2 is SVGIG (reference sequence). The CDR3 spans 13 residues. The chain's CDR3 is CAWSLTGTQPQHF. CDR3 bases: TGTGCCTGGAGTTTGACAGGGACTCAGCCCCAGCATTTT.

This chain links TRBV7-9 with TRBJ1-2, with D unresolved. V lost 4 bases to trimming and J lost 7 bases, with 10 bases between them. There are 12 residues in the CDR3. The germline CDR1 and CDR2 sequences are SEHNR and FQNEAQ (reference sequence). This CDR3 reads CASSWAPVGYTF. DNA for the CDR3: TGTGCCAGCAGCTGGGCCCCAGTTGGCTACACCTTC.

CDR3 coding DNA: TGCGCCAGCAGCTCGACTTGGGACAGTTACTACGAGCAGTACTTC. Translation: CASSSTWDSYYEQYF. This sequence joins TRBV5-1 and TRBJ2-7, with 7 bases fitting TRBD1. This CDR3 is built from 15 residues. Germline-derived CDR1 and CDR2 are SGHRS and YFSETQ. The V segment lost 3 bases and the J segment 3 bases; nucleotides outside the gene matches: 9.

This clone has more than one count but fewer than ten. V gene TRBV5-1 combines with J gene TRBJ2-7, with D possibly being TRBD1 (5 bases). Per germline, CDR1 SGHRS and CDR2 YFSETQ. V was cut by 2 bases and J by 4 bases, with 13 bases left in between. CDR3 length: 14 amino acids. The CDR3 DNA sequence: TGCGCCAGCAGCTTCCAGGGAAGTGGGTACGAGCAGTACTTC. Encoded protein: CASSFQGSGYEQYF.

J is TRBJ2-7 and V is TRBV27; 10 bases match TRBD2. The length of the CDR3 is 16 residues. Germline V lookup: CDR1 MNHEY, CDR2 SMNVEV (reference sequence). J lost 2 bases, V lost 2 bases, and 6 bases had no gene match. The CDR3, as DNA: TGTGCCAGCAGTTTAGTTTCTAGCGGGAGCCCCTACGAGCAGTACTTC. This sequence encodes CASSLVSSGSPYEQYF.

V usage is TRBV10-1 and J usage is TRBJ2-2, with no clear D. CDR3 length: 13 amino acids. V dropped 2 bases and J dropped 5 bases, with 6 bases sitting between them. Germline V gene data show CDR1 as WNHNN and CDR2 as SYGVQD (reference sequence). Here the CDR3 DNA reads TGCGCCAGCAGTGAGGGCAGAACCGGGGAGCTGTTTTTT. It specifies CASSEGRTGELFF.

The chain recombines TRBV5-4 with TRBJ2-7; D possibly corresponds to TRBD2 (6 bases). The CDR3 totals 15 residues. Per germline, CDR1 SGHNT and CDR2 YYREEE (reference sequence). The V end lost 0 bases, the J end lost 3 bases, and 13 bases lay between the germline ends. This CDR3 reads CASSLGGENRYEQYF. The CDR3 coding sequence is TGTGCCAGCAGCTTGGGCGGGGAAAACCGCTACGAGCAGTACTTC.

The rearrangement joins TRBV15 to TRBJ2-7; TRBD2 is a possible D gene (5 bases). The germline V gene encodes CDR1 LNHNV and CDR2 YYDKDF (reference sequence). V lost 0 bases, J lost 6 bases, and 15 bases lay in between. The CDR3 loop spans 15 amino acids. The CDR3 reads CATSRDLGVLGEQYF. The CDR3 DNA reads TGTGCCACCAGCAGAGATTTGGGAGTCTTGGGCGAGCAGTACTTC.

V gene TRBV7-2 combines with J gene TRBJ2-2, with a possible D match to TRBD1 (6 bases). The CDR3 runs 15 residues. V was cut by 5 bases and J by 3 bases, with 13 bases left in between. In germline, CDR1 is SGHTA, CDR2 FQGNSA. CDR3 sequence reads: CASSPRDTDTGELFF. The CDR3 coding sequence is TGTGCCAGCAGCCCCCGGGACACCGACACCGGGGAGCTGTTTTTT.

The chain uses TRBV14 and TRBJ1-2; a possible D gene is TRBD1 (5 bases). The germline gives CDR1 SGHDN, CDR2 FVKESK. The V end lost 4 bases, the J end lost 4 bases, and 7 bases lay between the germline ends. The CDR3 spans 12 residues. CDR3 nucleotides: TGTGCCAGCAGCCGAACAGGCTATGGCTACACCTTC. It specifies CASSRTGYGYTF. Supplemented by reference TRBV14 and TRBJ1-2, the full variable domain reads EAGVTQFPSHSVIEKGQTVTLRCDPISGHDNLYWYRRVMGKEIKFLLHFVKESKQDESGMPNNRFLAERTGGTYSTLKVQPAELEDSGVYFCASSRTGYGYTFGSGTRLTVV.

V and J are TRBV29-1 and TRBJ2-1, with D perhaps matching TRBD2 (6 bases). Germline CDR1 SQVTM, CDR2 ANQGSEA. The CDR3 has 11 residues. The V gene lost 7 bases and the J gene lost 9 bases, with 13 bases spanning the gap. The CDR3 bases are TGCAGCGCAGGTAGCGGAAGTGAGCAGTTCTTC. Protein: CSAGSGSEQFF.

This chain links TRBV7-9 with TRBJ2-4; D gene ambiguous. CDR3 length: 14 residues. Germline CDR1 and CDR2: SEHNR and FQNEAQ (reference sequence). Trimming removed 2 bases from V and 3 bases from J, with 8 bases in between. CDR3 in DNA: TGTGCCAGCAGCTTAACTCTGAGCAAAAACATTCAGTACTTC. As protein: CASSLTLSKNIQYF.

The chain recombines TRBV6-1 with TRBJ1-2, with 8 nucleotides matching TRBD1. Germline loops: CDR1 MNHNS, CDR2 SASEGT. The CDR3 is 14 residues long. The V segment lost 6 bases and the J segment 3 bases; nucleotides outside the gene matches: 6. The CDR3 sequence is CASRDRGAYYGYTF. The DNA for the CDR3 is TGTGCCAGCAGAGACAGGGGAGCGTACTATGGCTACACCTTC.

This clone was found once. This chain joins TRBV7-9 and TRBJ2-2, with 10 positions matching TRBD2. The germline gives CDR1 SEHNR, CDR2 FQNEAQ (reference sequence). The CDR3 length is 12 residues. The V segment lost 8 bases and the J segment 12 bases; nucleotides outside the gene matches: 6. CDR3 region: CASLGTSEKLFF. CDR3 DNA sequence: TGTGCCAGCCTCGGGACTAGCGAAAAGCTGTTTTTT.

J is TRBJ2-5 and V is TRBV5-1; maybe TRBD1 (6 bases). The CDR3 loop spans 18 amino acids. Trimming stripped 3 bases from V and 5 bases from J, with 26 bases between. Per the germline V gene, CDR1 is SGHRS and CDR2 is YFSETQ. The CDR3 region has the DNA TGCGCCAGCAGCTCCGGACAGTTAGGGATCCCCAAAAGGGAGACCCAGTACTTC. Protein sequence: CASSSGQLGIPKRETQYF.

CDR3 DNA sequence: TGTGCCAGCAGCTTACTGGGGCTCGATGAGCAGTTCTTC. This sequence encodes CASSLLGLDEQFF. The V gene is TRBV7-9, the J gene TRBJ2-1; maybe TRBD1 (5 bases). The germline gives CDR1 SEHNR, CDR2 FQNEAQ (reference sequence). The CDR3 spans 13 residues. V gave up 2 bases and J gave up 8 bases, with 10 bases separating them.

The chain uses TRBV21-1 and TRBJ1-4; the table's D call, TRBD1, was not checked against the DNA. TRBV21-1 is reported as a pseudogene. The CDR3 covers 16 residues. Here the CDR3 reads CASSKARIRRGEKLFF. In DNA, the CDR3 is TGTGCCAGCAGCAAAGCCCGTATCAGAAGGGGTGAAAAACTGTTTTTT.

The V call is TRBV30, the J call TRBJ1-5; no definite D call. Germline V gene lookup returns CDR1 GTSNPN and CDR2 SVGIG (reference sequence). This CDR3 is 15 amino acids long. The V gene lost 0 bases and the J gene lost 3 bases, with 12 bases spanning the gap. CDR3 bases: TGTGCCTGGAGTGTACTAGGACGGAACAATCAGCCCCAGCATTTT. This encodes CAWSVLGRNNQPQHF.

In this sample, this clone turned up once. The V and J genes are TRBV10-1 and TRBJ2-5; 13 bases are a match to TRBD2. Germline CDR1 and CDR2: WNHNN and SYGVQD (reference sequence). The trim removed 0 bases at V and 2 bases at J, leaving 3 bases unmatched. The CDR3 is 17 amino acids. The CDR3 reads CASSESTTSGGQETQYF. The CDR3 nucleotides read TGCGCCAGCAGTGAGTCGACGACTAGCGGGGGGCAAGAGACCCAGTACTTC.

The chain employs TRBV7-9 and TRBJ2-7; D may be TRBD2 (6 bases). V lost 1 base and J lost 5, with 12 bases in between. The CDR3 has 14 residues. Per the germline V gene, CDR1 is SEHNR and CDR2 is FQNEAQ (reference sequence). Here the CDR3 reads CASSLVGGSDEQYF. The CDR3 DNA reads as TGTGCCAGCAGCTTAGTTGGGGGGAGCGACGAGCAGTACTTC.

DNA for the CDR3: TGTGCCAGCAGCAAGGACAGGGTATTTTATAGCAATCAGCCCCAGCATTTT. It yields the protein CASSKDRVFYSNQPQHF. J is TRBJ1-5 and V is TRBV28, with 8 bases matching TRBD1. CDR1 is MDHEN and CDR2 is SYDVKM in the germline V gene. The length of the CDR3 is 17 residues. Trimming removed 6 bases from V and 0 bases from J; junction bases left unmatched: 10.

Notes on this clone: The junction shows a germline mismatch at one end, possibly a read error. The chain uses TRBV7-7 and TRBJ2-3; 7 bases are a match to TRBD1. The CDR3 consists of 14 residues. Germline CDR1 SSHAT, CDR2 FNYEAQ (reference sequence). Here the CDR3 reads CASSLGDSTDTQYF. The CDR3, as DNA: TGTGCTAGCAGCTTAGGGGACAGTACAGATACGCAGTATTTT. Drawing the rest from reference TRBV7-7 and TRBJ2-3, the complete variable domain is GAGVSQSPRYKVTKRGQDVTLRCDPISSHATLYWYQQALGQGPEFLTYFNYEAQPDKSGLPSDRFSAERPEGSISTLTIQRTEQRDSAMYRCASSLGDSTDTQYFGPGTRLTVL.

The CDR3 coding sequence is TGTGCCAGCAGTTACGGGGGGGGGATTTACGAGCAGTACTTC. It yields the protein CASSYGGGIYEQYF. The chain is built from TRBV6-5 and TRBJ2-7; 7 nucleotides line up with TRBD2. V lost 2 bases, J lost 4 bases, and 5 bases stayed unmatched. The CDR3 contains 14 residues. CDR1 and CDR2 (germline): MNHEY, SVGAGI.

This chain uses TRBV28 with TRBJ1-1; D possibly corresponds to TRBD1 (6 bases). The CDR3 length is 14 residues. V lost 3 bases and J lost 6, with 14 bases in between. The germline CDR1 and CDR2 sequences are MDHEN and SYDVKM. In DNA, the CDR3 is TGTGCCAGCAGTTTTTGGACAGAACCTCCTGAAGCTTTCTTT. Translating gives CASSFWTEPPEAFF.